What follows describes a single TCR beta chain. The entry originates in a study of blood T cell repertoires in COVID-19. As for the study in general: Italy, Spain and the United States were the sources of the convalescent and acute COVID-19 samples. The cDNA or gDNA used as material had been derived from T cells, B-cell-depleted T cells, or PBMCs.

In the study's own analysis: Estimation of nucleated cell counts was performed using reference gene primer amplification. Profiling relied on immunoSEQ multiplex PCR, and the TCRdb table lists in-frame clones only, not all of them. V and J calls and clone size are given by that table; D and trimming were obtained from the DNA. The table lists under 350,000 clones, around 90% of them singletons, with roughly 2.2% in the top ten. The CDR3 is made up of 16 amino acids. The specimen was peripheral blood. This receptor was obtained from a man aged 50 or older with acute or convalescent COVID-19. This rearrangement joins TRBV21-1 to TRBJ1-6; the D call TRBD1 from the table was never checked on the DNA. TRBV21-1 is noted as a pseudogene. The CDR3 spells CASSPQGWQGHSPLHF. The CDR3 DNA is TGTGCCAGCAGCCCCCAGGGGTGGCAGGGACATTCACCCCTCCACTTT.